This T cell receptor beta chain comes out of a study of T cell changes during pregnancy in multiple sclerosis. Only in-frame clones appear in the TCRdb table, and some are missing; sequencing was by immunoSEQ multiplex PCR. The sample consists of roughly 40,000 clones, nearly 90% of them appearing once. The length of the CDR3 is 14 residues. The V gene lost 2 bases and the J gene lost 2 bases, with 8 bases spanning the gap. Germline V lookup: CDR1 SGHNT, CDR2 YYREEE (reference sequence). This chain links TRBV5-4 with TRBJ1-3; the D is unclear. The source was CD4+ T cells from peripheral blood mononuclear cells, collected after pregnancy. This TCR came from a female donor with multiple sclerosis, enrolled in a pregnancy study. The CDR3 DNA reads as TGTGCCAGCAGCTTTGACAATGCTGGAAACACCATATATTTT. Its translation is CASSFDNAGNTIYF.